This T cell receptor beta chain was recorded in a study of CD8 T cell repertoires and HIV-1 epitope variants. This table comes from immunoSEQ multiplex PCR, and its TCRdb copy is limited to in-frame clones, with some not included. The data contain under 2,500 clones, approximately 76% of them singletons. As concerns this clone: No antigen is known for it.

V trimming: 6 bases; J trimming: 4 bases; junction bases outside the gene matches: 2. Germline V CDR1 and CDR2: MNHNS, SASEGT. CDR3 length equals 14 residues. Sequenced: cultured CD8+ T cells derived from PBMCs. V and J are TRBV6-1 and TRBJ1-5, with TRBD1 matching over 11 bases. The receptor comes from a male donor with HIV. The CDR3 DNA reads TGTGCCAGCAGAGGGACAGGGGGAAATCAGCCCCAGCATTTT. Its translation: CASRGTGGNQPQHF.